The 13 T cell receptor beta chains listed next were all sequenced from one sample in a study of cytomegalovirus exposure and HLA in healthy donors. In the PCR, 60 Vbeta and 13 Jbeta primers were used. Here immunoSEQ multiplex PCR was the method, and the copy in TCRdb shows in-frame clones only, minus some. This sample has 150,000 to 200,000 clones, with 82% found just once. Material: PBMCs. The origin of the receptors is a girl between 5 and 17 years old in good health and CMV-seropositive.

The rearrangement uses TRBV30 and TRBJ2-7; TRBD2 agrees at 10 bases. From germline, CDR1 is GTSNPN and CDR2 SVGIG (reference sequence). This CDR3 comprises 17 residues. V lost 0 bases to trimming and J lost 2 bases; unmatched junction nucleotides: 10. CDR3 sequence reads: CAWSVKRGGFDAYEQYF. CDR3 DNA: TGTGCCTGGAGTGTTAAGCGGGGGGGCTTTGATGCCTACGAGCAGTACTTC.

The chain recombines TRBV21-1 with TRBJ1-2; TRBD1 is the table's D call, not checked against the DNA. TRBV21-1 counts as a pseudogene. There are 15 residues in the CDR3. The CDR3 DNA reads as TGTGCCAGCAGCAAAGCGCGGTCAGGGAACTATGGCTACACTTTC. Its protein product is CASSKARSGNYGYTF.

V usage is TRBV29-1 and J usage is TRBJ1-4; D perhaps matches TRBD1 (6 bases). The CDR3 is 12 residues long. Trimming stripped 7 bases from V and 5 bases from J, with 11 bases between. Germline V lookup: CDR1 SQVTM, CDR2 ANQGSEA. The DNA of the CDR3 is TGCAGCGGTCAAGGGACAAATGAAAAACTGTTTTTT. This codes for CSGQGTNEKLFF.

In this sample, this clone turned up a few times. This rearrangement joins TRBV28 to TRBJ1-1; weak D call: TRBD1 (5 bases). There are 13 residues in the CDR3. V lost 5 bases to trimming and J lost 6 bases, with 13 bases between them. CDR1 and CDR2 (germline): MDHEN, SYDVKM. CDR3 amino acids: CASSIQESAEAFF. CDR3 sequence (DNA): TGTGCCAGCAGTATACAGGAGTCGGCTGAAGCTTTCTTT.

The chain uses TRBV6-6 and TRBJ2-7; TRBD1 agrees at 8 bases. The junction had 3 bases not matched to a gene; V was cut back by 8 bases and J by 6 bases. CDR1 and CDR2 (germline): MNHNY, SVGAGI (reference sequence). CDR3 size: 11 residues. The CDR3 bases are TGTGCCAGCGGCACAGGGGGCGAGCAGTACTTC. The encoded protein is CASGTGGEQYF.

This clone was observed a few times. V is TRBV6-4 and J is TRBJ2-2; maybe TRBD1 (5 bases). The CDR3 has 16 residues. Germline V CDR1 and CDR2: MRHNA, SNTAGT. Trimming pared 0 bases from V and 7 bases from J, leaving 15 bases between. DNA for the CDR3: TGTGCCAGCAGTGACTCGATGCAAGGGGATCACGGGGAGCTGTTTTTT. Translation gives CASSDSMQGDHGELFF.

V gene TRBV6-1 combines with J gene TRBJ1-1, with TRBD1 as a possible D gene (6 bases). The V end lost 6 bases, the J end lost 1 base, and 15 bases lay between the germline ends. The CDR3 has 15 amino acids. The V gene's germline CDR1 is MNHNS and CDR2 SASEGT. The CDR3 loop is CASRGHAAPNTEAFF. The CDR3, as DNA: TGTGCCAGCAGGGGACACGCTGCCCCGAACACTGAAGCTTTCTTT.

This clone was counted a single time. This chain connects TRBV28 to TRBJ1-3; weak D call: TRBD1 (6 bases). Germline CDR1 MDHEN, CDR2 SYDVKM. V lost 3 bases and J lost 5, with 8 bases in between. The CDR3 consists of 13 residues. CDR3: CASSFRGRNTIYF. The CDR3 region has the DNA TGTGCCAGCAGTTTCAGGGGCAGAAACACCATATATTTT.

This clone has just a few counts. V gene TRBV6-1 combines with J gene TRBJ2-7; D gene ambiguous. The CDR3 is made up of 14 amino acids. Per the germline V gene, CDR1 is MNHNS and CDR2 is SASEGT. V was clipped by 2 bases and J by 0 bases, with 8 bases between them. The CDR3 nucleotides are TGTGCCAGCAGTGAACGATGGAGCTCCTACGAGCAGTACTTC. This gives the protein CASSERWSSYEQYF.

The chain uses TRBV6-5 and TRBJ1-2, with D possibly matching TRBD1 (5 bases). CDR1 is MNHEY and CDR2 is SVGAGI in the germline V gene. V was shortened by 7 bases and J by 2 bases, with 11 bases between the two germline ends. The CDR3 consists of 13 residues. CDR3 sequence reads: CASTSRQNYGYTF. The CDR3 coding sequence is TGTGCCAGCACGAGCCGACAGAACTATGGCTACACCTTC.

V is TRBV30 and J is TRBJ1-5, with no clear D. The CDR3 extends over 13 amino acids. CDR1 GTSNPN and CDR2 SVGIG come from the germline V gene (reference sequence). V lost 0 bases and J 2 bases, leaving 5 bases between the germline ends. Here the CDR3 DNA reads TGTGCCTGGAGTGTTATTGGCAATCAGCCCCAGCATTTT. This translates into CAWSVIGNQPQHF.

The CDR3 spells CASSLQYAGSYEQYF. The CDR3 DNA is TGTGCCAGCAGTCTACAGTACGCCGGCTCCTACGAGCAGTACTTC. This chain connects TRBV5-4 to TRBJ2-7; no clear D gene. This CDR3 has 15 amino acids. Per germline, CDR1 SGHNT and CDR2 YYREEE (reference sequence). V was clipped by 5 bases and J by 0 bases, with 15 bases between them.

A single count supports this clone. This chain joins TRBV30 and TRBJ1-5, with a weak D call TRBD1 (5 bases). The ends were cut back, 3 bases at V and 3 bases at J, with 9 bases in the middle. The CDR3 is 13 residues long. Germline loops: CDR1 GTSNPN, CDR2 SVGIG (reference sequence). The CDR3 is CAWSRQNNQPQHF. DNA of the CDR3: TGTGCCTGGAGCAGACAGAACAATCAGCCCCAGCATTTT. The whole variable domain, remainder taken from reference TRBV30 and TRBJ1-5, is SQTIHQWPATLVQPVGSPLSLECTVEGTSNPNLYWYRQAAGRGLQLLFYSVGIGQISSEVPQNLSASRPQDRQFILSSKKLLLSDSGFYLCAWSRQNNQPQHFGDGTRLSIL.